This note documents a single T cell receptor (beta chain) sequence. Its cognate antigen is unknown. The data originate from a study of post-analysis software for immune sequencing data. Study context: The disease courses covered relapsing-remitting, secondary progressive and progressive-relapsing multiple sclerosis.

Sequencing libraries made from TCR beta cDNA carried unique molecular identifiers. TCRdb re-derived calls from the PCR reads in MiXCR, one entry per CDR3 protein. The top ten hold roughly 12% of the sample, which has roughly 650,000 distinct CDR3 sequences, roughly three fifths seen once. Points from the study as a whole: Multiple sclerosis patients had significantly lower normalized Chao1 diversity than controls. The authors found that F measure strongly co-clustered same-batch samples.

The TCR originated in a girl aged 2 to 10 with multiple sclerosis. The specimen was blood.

This chain's CDR3 is CASGAVEETQYF. CDR3 nucleotides: TGCGCCAGCGGAGCAGTGGAGGAGACCCAGTACTTC. The chain links TRBV10-2 to TRBJ2-5; D gene uncertain. The germline V gene has CDR1 WSHSY and CDR2 SAAADI. V was shortened by 8 bases and J by 5 bases, with 12 bases between the two germline ends. CDR3 length: 12 residues.